The next 21 T cell receptor beta chains were all read from a single sample in a study of blood T cell repertoires in COVID-19. Assay: immunoSEQ multiplex PCR; the TCRdb copy retains only in-frame clones and omits some. The table includes roughly 230,000 clones, roughly 84% detected once. Source material: PBMCs or T cells enriched from blood (not recorded which). Every receptor here comes from a middle-aged man who had recovered from COVID-19.

The rearrangement links TRBV24-1 to TRBJ1-4, with 7 bases that match TRBD1. CDR3 length equals 14 residues. Germline assignment: CDR1 KGHDR and CDR2 SFDVKD. The V gene end was trimmed by 8 bases and the J gene end by 8 bases; junction bases not matched to a gene: 10. This CDR3 is CATKSPQGQEKLFF. The CDR3 DNA reads as TGTGCCACCAAGTCCCCCCAGGGACAGGAAAAACTGTTTTTT.

This sequence joins TRBV5-6 and TRBJ2-7; D is possibly TRBD1 (5 bases). This CDR3 is 14 amino acids long. The germline CDR1 and CDR2 sequences are SGHDT and YYEEEE. The germline V and J ends were trimmed by 0 bases and 5 bases, with 12 bases remaining between them. CDR3 protein: CASSLDRIVHEQYF. The CDR3 DNA reads as TGTGCCAGCAGCTTGGACAGGATCGTTCACGAGCAGTACTTC.

The genes are TRBV9 and TRBJ1-2; 10 bases agree with TRBD1. With 3 bases clipped from V and 8 bases from J, the junction kept 7 bases outside the gene matches. The CDR3 consists of 14 residues. CDR1 and CDR2 from the germline V gene are SGDLS and YYNGEE. The CDR3 DNA reads TGTGCCAGCAGCGCCGACAGGGGGCGGCGGGGCTACACCTTC. Encoded protein: CASSADRGRRGYTF.

The chain couples TRBV6-4 to TRBJ2-7, with D perhaps matching TRBD1 (6 bases). The germline CDR1 and CDR2 sequences are MRHNA and SNTAGT. The CDR3 is made up of 15 amino acids. Trimming took 4 bases from V and 4 from J, leaving 17 bases between them. The CDR3 coding sequence is TGTGCCAGCAGTGTCCCCGGACAGCGACGGTACGAGCAGTACTTC. Its translation is CASSVPGQRRYEQYF.

The V gene is TRBV6-5, the J gene TRBJ2-7; 7 bases map to TRBD1. The ends lost 7 bases at V and 2 bases at J; junction bases unmatched: 8. From germline, CDR1 is MNHEY and CDR2 SVGAGI. The CDR3 has 14 amino acids. This CDR3 is CASILDRSAYEQYF. CDR3 in DNA: TGTGCCAGCATTCTGGACAGGAGCGCCTACGAGCAGTACTTC.

This clone was found a few times. The chain carries TRBV19 and TRBJ1-1; TRBD1 is a possible D gene (5 bases). Germline V lookup: CDR1 LNHDA, CDR2 SQIVND (reference sequence). This CDR3 region has 13 residues. Trimming removed 8 bases from V and 7 bases from J, with 17 bases in between. The CDR3 nucleotides read TGTGCCAGTCGAGACCGCGGGGCATTTGAAGCTTTCTTT. Translating it yields CASRDRGAFEAFF.

The chain links TRBV11-2 to TRBJ2-4; TRBD2 matches at 9 bases. Trimming cost V 0 bases and J 4 bases; bases outside gene matches: 4. In germline, CDR1 is SGHAT, CDR2 FQNNGV. CDR3 length: 16 amino acids. The CDR3 is CASSLEELAGKNIQYF. In DNA form, the CDR3 reads TGTGCCAGCAGCTTAGAGGAGCTAGCGGGGAAAAACATTCAGTACTTC.

The CDR3: CASREAGKGYTF. In DNA form, the CDR3 reads TGTGCCAGCAGGGAGGCCGGAAAAGGCTACACCTTC. The rearrangement joins TRBV6-5 to TRBJ1-2; unclear D gene. CDR3 length equals 12 residues. Between the trimmed V and J ends, which lost 6 bases and 8 bases, there was a span of 13 bases. CDR1 is MNHEY, CDR2 SVGAGI, per germline.

This chain links TRBV4-1 with TRBJ2-3; TRBD2 agrees at 7 bases. The CDR3 is made up of 18 amino acids. V lost 0 bases, J lost 0 bases, and 9 bases stayed unmatched. CDR1 and CDR2 from the germline V gene are MGHRA and YSYEKL. This CDR3 is CASSQDGNLAASTDTQYF. The DNA for the CDR3 is TGCGCCAGCAGCCAAGATGGCAATCTAGCGGCAAGCACAGATACGCAGTATTTT.

The V and J genes are TRBV19 and TRBJ1-6; 9 bases are shared with TRBD1. Germline CDR1 and CDR2: LNHDA and SQIVND (reference sequence). J lost 3 bases, V lost 5 bases, and 5 bases had no gene match. There are 16 residues in the CDR3. The CDR3 sequence: CASSGLGQGYNSPLHF. The CDR3 bases are TGTGCCAGTAGTGGACTGGGACAGGGCTATAATTCACCCCTCCACTTT.

V usage is TRBV5-8 and J usage is TRBJ1-6; perhaps TRBD1 as D (5 bases). Trimming removed 0 bases at V and 14 bases at J, with 12 bases between. The germline V gene encodes CDR1 SGHTS and CDR2 YDEGEE. The length of the CDR3 is 13 residues. CDR3 DNA: TGTGCCAGCAGCTTGGCCGTTTGGGGGGCCCTCCACTTT. Translating it yields CASSLAVWGALHF.

This chain connects TRBV11-2 to TRBJ1-6; D gene ambiguous. Germline lookup yields CDR1 SGHAT and CDR2 FQNNGV. This CDR3 spans 11 amino acids. V lost 4 bases to trimming and J lost 15 bases, with 10 bases between them. The CDR3 coding sequence is TGTGCCAGCAGCTATGGAGGGCGCCTCCACTTT. Translating it yields CASSYGGRLHF.

The genes are TRBV9 and TRBJ1-4, with D perhaps matching TRBD1 (6 bases). The germline V gene has CDR1 SGDLS and CDR2 YYNGEE. The CDR3 contains 13 residues. The germline V and J ends were trimmed by 5 bases and 5 bases, with 10 bases remaining between them. The CDR3 DNA reads as TGTGCCAGCAGGGGGGCGGCGAATGAAAAACTGTTTTTT. This encodes CASRGAANEKLFF. The variable domain in full, completed from reference TRBV9 and TRBJ1-4, reads DSGVTQTPKHLITATGQRVTLRCSPRSGDLSVYWYQQSLDQGLQFLIQYYNGEERAKGNILERFSAQQFPDLHSELNLSSLELGDSALYFCASRGAANEKLFFGSGTQLSVL.

The table lists this clone with a count of one. The chain has TRBV28 and TRBJ1-5; 8 bases are a match to TRBD1. CDR1 and CDR2 (germline): MDHEN, SYDVKM. There are 14 residues in the CDR3. Unmatched junction bases numbered 10, after V lost 8 bases and J lost 7 bases. Here the CDR3 reads CASRGQGLWQPQHF. The CDR3 DNA is TGTGCCAGCCGAGGACAGGGCCTTTGGCAGCCCCAGCATTTT.

V is TRBV5-8 and J is TRBJ1-2; D unclear. V lost 0 bases to trimming and J lost 8 bases, with 8 bases between them. The CDR3 covers 12 residues. The germline CDR1 and CDR2 sequences are SGHTS and YDEGEE. CDR3 in amino acids: CASSLGTGGYTF. The CDR3 coding sequence is TGTGCCAGCAGCTTGGGTACCGGGGGCTACACCTTC.

V is TRBV24-1 and J is TRBJ2-1; D not resolved. From germline, CDR1 is KGHDR and CDR2 SFDVKD. This CDR3 has 10 amino acids. Trimming took 8 bases from V and 6 from J, leaving 4 bases between them. As DNA, the CDR3 is TGTGCCACCACGAGCAATGAGCAGTTCTTC. Translation gives CATTSNEQFF.

The chain recombines TRBV5-1 with TRBJ2-5; possible D gene TRBD1, 5 bases. Trimming stripped 0 bases from V and 4 bases from J, with 10 bases between. CDR1 and CDR2 from the germline V gene are SGHRS and YFSETQ. The CDR3 is made up of 14 amino acids. The CDR3 DNA reads TGCGCCAGCAGCTTGGTTGCAGGGCTAGAGACCCAGTACTTC. Translating it yields CASSLVAGLETQYF.

This chain links TRBV21-1 with TRBJ2-7; the table's TRBD1 call for D was not verified on the DNA. TRBV21-1 represents a pseudogene. This CDR3 has 16 residues. This CDR3 reads CASSLPTDRGGNEQYF. The DNA of the CDR3 is TGTGCCAGCAGCCTCCCAACGGACAGGGGAGGCAACGAGCAGTACTTC.

The rearrangement uses TRBV2 and TRBJ2-7; 10 bases match TRBD1. The ends lost 5 bases at V and 6 bases at J; junction bases unmatched: 10. Germline CDR1 and CDR2: SNHLY and FYNNEI. CDR3 size: 15 residues. The CDR3 loop is CASSFSGTGVGEQYF. The CDR3 DNA sequence: TGTGCCAGCAGTTTTAGCGGGACAGGGGTTGGCGAGCAGTACTTC.

The rearrangement uses TRBV3-1 (or the pseudogene TRBV3-2) and TRBJ1-3; TRBD1 is a possible D gene (5 bases). The CDR3 is 15 amino acids. CDR1 LGHDT and CDR2 YNNKEL come from the germline V gene (reference sequence). Trimming pared 4 bases from V and 3 bases from J, leaving 13 bases between. CDR3 protein: CASSRGTVRGNTIYF. The CDR3 DNA follows: TGTGCCAGCAGCCGAGGGACTGTCCGTGGAAACACCATATATTTT.

CDR3 sequence (DNA): TGTGCCAGCAGCCCCGGATCGGGACTCTACAATGAGCAGTTCTTC. Its protein is CASSPGSGLYNEQFF. This chain connects TRBV7-3 to TRBJ2-1; TRBD2 might be the D (6 bases). Looked up from germline, CDR1 is SGHTA and CDR2 is FQGTGA. CDR3 length equals 15 residues. Trimming shortened V by 5 bases and J by 3 bases, and 14 bases separated the two germline ends.